Below are 22 T cell receptor beta chains sequenced from a single sample in a study of Graves' ophthalmopathy and Graves' hyperthyroidism. Transcripts of RNA were the source for amplifying TCR beta CDR3 regions. The first round was an RT-PCR with HTBI primers, and the second round was a multiplex PCR. TCRdb analysed the multiplex PCR reads with MiXCR anew, one entry per CDR3 protein. The sample records under 200,000 distinct CDR3 sequences, roughly 37% being singletons. Sequenced sample: peripheral blood. Source of these receptors: a woman aged 40 to 49 with Graves' ophthalmopathy.

This clonotype was seen at least ten times. V gene TRBV10-3 combines with J gene TRBJ1-5, with 7 bases that match TRBD1. Trimming at V came to 6 bases and at J to 5 bases, leaving 7 bases not matched to a gene. In germline, CDR1 is ENHRY, CDR2 SYGVKD. The CDR3 has 14 residues. The CDR3 loop reads CAIRADRFDQPQHF. DNA for the CDR3: TGTGCCATCAGAGCGGACAGGTTCGATCAGCCCCAGCATTTT.

This clonotype was found many times. This chain links TRBV9 with TRBJ1-5; a possible D gene is TRBD1 (5 bases). The CDR3 length is 15 residues. Germline V lookup: CDR1 SGDLS, CDR2 YYNGEE. V gave up 0 bases and J gave up 3 bases, with 10 bases separating them. CDR3 DNA: TGTGCCAGCAGCGTAGAGGGGACGCCCAATCAGCCCCAGCATTTT. As protein: CASSVEGTPNQPQHF.

This clonotype occurred many times. V and J are TRBV27 and TRBJ1-5; D ambiguous. With 0 bases removed from V and 4 bases from J, the gap between germline ends came to 4 bases. CDR1 MNHEY and CDR2 SMNVEV come from the germline V gene (reference sequence). This CDR3 is built from 13 residues. CDR3 in amino acids: CASSLSVNQPQHF. Here the CDR3 DNA reads TGTGCCAGCAGTTTATCTGTGAATCAGCCCCAGCATTTT.

This clonotype came up many times. The rearrangement joins TRBV29-1 to TRBJ2-5; 10 bases are shared with TRBD1. The germline V gene encodes CDR1 SQVTM and CDR2 ANQGSEA. CDR3 length: 14 amino acids. Germline trimming cut 7 bases from V and 1 base from J; bases unmatched to any gene: 6. The CDR3 sequence: CSARDRGFQETQYF. The CDR3 region has the DNA TGCAGCGCCCGGGACAGGGGTTTCCAAGAGACCCAGTACTTC.

The rearrangement joins TRBV12-3 or TRBV12-4 to TRBJ2-2; D gene uncertain. The CDR3 sequence is 14 residues long. With 2 bases removed from V and 4 bases from J, the gap between germline ends came to 8 bases. The CDR3 reads CASSLRESTGELFF. CDR3 nucleotides: TGTGCCAGCAGTTTAAGGGAAAGCACCGGGGAGCTGTTTTTT.

This clonotype was picked up many times. The rearrangement uses TRBV27 and TRBJ1-2; unclear D gene. The CDR3 sequence is 13 residues long. CDR1 MNHEY and CDR2 SMNVEV come from the germline V gene (reference sequence). V gave up 2 bases and J gave up 8 bases, with 12 bases separating them. CDR3: CASSLGGGNGYTF. The CDR3 bases are TGTGCCAGCAGTTTAGGTGGAGGGAACGGCTACACCTTC.

CDR3 DNA: TGTGCCAGCGTCCGGTACAGGGAGGGTACTGAAGCTTTCTTT. Its translation: CASVRYREGTEAFF. The chain is built from TRBV2 and TRBJ1-1; TRBD1 is a possible D gene (6 bases). The CDR3 is made up of 14 amino acids. CDR1 SNHLY and CDR2 FYNNEI come from the germline V gene. V was trimmed by 8 bases and J by 5 bases, leaving 18 bases between them.

Written as DNA, the CDR3 is TGTGCCAGCAGCTCATGGGACAGGGGAGAGACCCAGTACTTC. Its translation is CASSSWDRGETQYF. The chain uses TRBV7-9 and TRBJ2-5; TRBD1 matches 10 bases. Per the germline V gene, CDR1 is SEHNR and CDR2 is FQNEAQ (reference sequence). The CDR3 runs 14 residues. V shed 4 bases and J 4 bases; nucleotides not matched to a gene: 3.

This clonotype was counted at least ten times. The gene calls are TRBV3-1 and TRBJ1-1; D remains unclear. CDR1 is LGHDT and CDR2 is YNNKEL in the germline V gene (reference sequence). Trimming stripped 1 base from V and 1 base from J, with 7 bases between. There are 14 residues in the CDR3. This chain's CDR3 is CASSQAAGNTEAFF. CDR3 in DNA: TGTGCCAGCAGCCAAGCTGCCGGGAACACTGAAGCTTTCTTT. Full variable domain (outside the CDR3, taken from reference TRBV3-1 and TRBJ1-1): DTAVSQTPKYLVTQMGNDKSIKCEQNLGHDTMYWYKQDSKKFLKIMFSYNNKELIINETVPNRFSPKSPDKAHLNLHINSLELGDSAVYFCASSQAAGNTEAFFGQGTRLTVV.

This clonotype occurred a few times. The V and J genes are TRBV12-3 or TRBV12-4 and TRBJ1-1; D is perhaps TRBD1 (5 bases). Trimming left V 8 bases short and J 7 bases short, with 14 bases between. CDR3 size: 12 residues. The chain's CDR3 is CASSFGAGEAFF. The CDR3 bases are TGTGCCAGCTCCTTCGGGGCAGGTGAAGCTTTCTTT.

The sample holds many counts of this clonotype. This likely comes from a read error, as the CDR3 has no conserved phenylalanine or tryptophan at its end. The rearrangement links TRBV7-9 to TRBJ1-3; the D is unclear. The CDR3 covers 13 residues. With 6 bases removed from V and 0 bases from J, the gap between germline ends came to 6 bases. Germline V CDR1 and CDR2: SEHNR, FQNEAQ (reference sequence). DNA for the CDR3: TGTGCCAGCAGGTCCGACTCTGGAAACACCATATATTCT. As protein: CASRSDSGNTIYS.

This clonotype has a count of ten or more. The rearrangement joins TRBV11-2 to TRBJ2-2; D call uncertain. V was clipped by 2 bases and J by 0 bases, with 10 bases between them. Germline V gene lookup returns CDR1 SGHAT and CDR2 FQNNGV. This CDR3 contains 16 residues. This CDR3 reads CASSLHQPSNTGELFF. The CDR3 DNA reads TGTGCCAGCAGCTTACATCAGCCATCGAACACCGGGGAGCTGTTTTTT. Variable domain in full (rest from reference TRBV11-2 and TRBJ2-2): EAGVAQSPRYKIIEKRQSVAFWCNPISGHATLYWYQQILGQGPKLLIQFQNNGVVDDSQLPKDRFSAERLKGVDSTLKIQPAKLEDSAVYLCASSLHQPSNTGELFFGEGSRLTVL.

The J gene is TRBJ2-6, the V gene TRBV11-2; D gene ambiguous. The V and J ends lost 0 bases and 2 bases respectively, with 5 bases between them. The CDR3 runs to 15 residues. The V gene's germline CDR1 is SGHAT and CDR2 FQNNGV. In DNA, the CDR3 is TGTGCCAGCAGCTTAGAGCCAGCTGGGGCCAACGTCCTGACTTTC. As protein: CASSLEPAGANVLTF.

The V call is TRBV2, the J call TRBJ2-5; tentative D call: TRBD2 (5 bases). The end of the DNA aligns better with TRBJ2-7, so the J call may be wrong. The CDR3 has 13 residues. CDR1 and CDR2 (germline): SNHLY, FYNNEI. CDR3 bases: TGTGCCAGCAGTGCGGGATTCAACTACGAGCAGTACTTC. This sequence encodes CASSAGFNYEQYF.

This clonotype was counted many times. The chain combines TRBV12-3 or TRBV12-4 with TRBJ2-7; TRBD2 matches 8 bases. The ends lost 7 bases at V and 0 bases at J; junction bases unmatched: 5. This CDR3 has 14 residues. The CDR3 spells CASTSGTSSYEQYF. CDR3 in DNA: TGTGCCAGCACCTCAGGGACTAGCTCCTACGAGCAGTACTTC.

This chain links TRBV6-1 with TRBJ2-7; TRBD1 is a possible D gene (5 bases). Trimming pared 6 bases from V and 1 base from J, leaving 13 bases between. CDR1 is MNHNS, CDR2 SASEGT, per germline. The CDR3 has 14 amino acids. CDR3: CASRLGHGSYEQYF. The CDR3 DNA is TGTGCCAGCAGGCTCGGACATGGGTCCTACGAGCAGTACTTC.

The chain is built from TRBV6-5 and TRBJ2-7; no clear D. The CDR3 is 13 amino acids. Trimming took off 2 bases at V and 3 bases at J, with 8 bases between the two ends. Germline-derived CDR1 and CDR2 are MNHEY and SVGAGI. The CDR3 nucleotides read TGTGCCAGCAGTTACCAACCAAGCTACGAGCAGTACTTC. Residues: CASSYQPSYEQYF.

Ten or more counts support this clonotype. The chain uses TRBV9 and TRBJ2-7; 12 bases are a match to TRBD2. CDR1 and CDR2 from the germline V gene are SGDLS and YYNGEE. With 1 base clipped from V and 6 bases from J, the junction kept 5 bases outside the gene matches. The CDR3 loop spans 15 amino acids. CDR3 nucleotides: TGTGCCAGCAGCGTAACTAGCGGGGGGCTGAGCGAGCAGTACTTC. This gives the protein CASSVTSGGLSEQYF. The full variable domain, in which reference TRBV9 and TRBJ2-7 provide the parts outside the CDR3, is DSGVTQTPKHLITATGQRVTLRCSPRSGDLSVYWYQQSLDQGLQFLIQYYNGEERAKGNILERFSAQQFPDLHSELNLSSLELGDSALYFCASSVTSGGLSEQYFGPGTRLTVT.

This clonotype was observed at least ten times. CDR3 in amino acids: CSGSLGTSGNTIYF. In DNA, the CDR3 is TGCAGCGGATCCCTGGGGACCAGTGGAAACACCATATATTTT. V and J are TRBV29-1 and TRBJ1-3; D might be TRBD1 (5 bases). Trimming pared 7 bases from V and 3 bases from J, leaving 16 bases between. Germline V CDR1 and CDR2: SQVTM, ANQGSEA. CDR3 length: 14 residues.

This clonotype was counted many times. The V gene is TRBV20-1, the J gene TRBJ2-7; 15 bases match TRBD2. This CDR3 spans 17 amino acids. V shed 1 base, J shed 5 bases, and the junction held 9 bases outside the gene matches. The V gene's germline CDR1 is DFQATT and CDR2 SNEGSKA (reference sequence). The CDR3: CSARAGTSGRRVDEQYF. CDR3 DNA sequence: TGCAGTGCTAGAGCCGGGACTAGCGGGAGGAGAGTAGACGAGCAGTACTTC.

This clonotype has at least ten counts. V usage is TRBV7-2 and J usage is TRBJ2-7; TRBD2 agrees at 13 bases. The CDR3 consists of 16 residues. Germline CDR1 is SGHTA and CDR2 is FQGNSA. Trimming took 0 bases from V and 3 from J; bases not matched to a gene: 2. The CDR3 sequence is CASSLATSGRIYEQYF. The DNA for the CDR3 is TGTGCCAGCAGCTTAGCGACTAGCGGGAGGATCTACGAGCAGTACTTC.

The chain couples TRBV28 to TRBJ2-7, with D perhaps matching TRBD2 (6 bases). V lost 5 bases, J lost 6 bases, and 17 bases lay in between. The CDR3 has 14 amino acids. Germline V gives CDR1 MDHEN, CDR2 SYDVKM. The CDR3 bases are TGTGCCAGCAGTCGGCTAGCGTCCAGTCGCGAGCAGTACTTC. Its protein product is CASSRLASSREQYF.